Described below is a single T cell receptor (beta chain) sequence and its context. The target antigen is unknown. Sequenced by immunoSEQ multiplex PCR; TCRdb stores in-frame clones only, minus some. The table has fewer than 500,000 clones, 60% to 80% seen once. This record comes from a study of shared clonotypes between healthy human individuals. Study-level background: Those who served as donors were a couple of women and a few men between the ages of 18 and 49. Study-level results: Blood was the only sampled material, and tissue repertoires likely differ.

Germline V gene lookup returns CDR1 SGHTS and CDR2 YDEGEE. The CDR3 sequence is 16 residues long. V was trimmed by 0 bases and J by 4 bases, leaving 14 bases between them. Genomic DNA for unsorted samples, which was extracted with the QIAamp DNA Blood Mini kit, came from approximately 90 million PBMCs. This chain connects TRBV5-8 to TRBJ2-1, with D perhaps TRBD1 (6 bases). The sample consisted of PBMCs. This TCR was sampled from a woman in her 40s in good health. Some clones in this sample may be carry-over from other donors' samples. The CDR3 region has the DNA TGTGCCAGCAGCTTGGCCCGGACAGCTCTTTACAATGAGCAGTTCTTC. It codes for CASSLARTALYNEQFF.